The text below deals with one T cell receptor beta chain. Its cognate antigen is unknown. From the 5' RACE reads, TCRdb called clonotypes with MiXCR, one entry per CDR3 protein. Altogether 1,800,000 or so distinct CDR3 sequences are present, about 31% being singletons, with the ten largest covering about 0.27%. V lost 5 bases to trimming and J lost 0 bases; unmatched junction nucleotides: 15. This CDR3 comprises 19 residues. The germline CDR1 and CDR2 sequences are DFQATT and SNEGSKA (reference sequence). These data are taken from a study of identical twins. Study-wide results and limits: Within beta out-of-frame sequences, the excess sharing observed between twins was weaker. Potential partial confounding of zero-insertion analyses by invariant MAIT and iNKT cells was noted. Models underestimated TCR alpha sharing (out-of-frame) in monozygotic twins.

Sequencing was done on a sample of cord blood. The receptor was derived from a newborn girl in good health. V usage is TRBV20-1 and J usage is TRBJ1-5; 11 bases match TRBD1. CDR3 region: CSAAHRTGGRHYSNQPQHF. The CDR3 DNA sequence: TGCAGTGCTGCACACAGGACAGGGGGCCGGCACTATAGCAATCAGCCCCAGCATTTT.